This is a list of T cell receptor beta chains from one sample in a study of T cell responses to AZD1222 COVID-19 vaccine. Sequenced by immunoSEQ multiplex PCR; TCRdb stores in-frame clones only, minus some. The sample yields approximately 80,000 clones, approximately 85% seen once. Sequencing used peripheral blood, obtained 28 days after the second AZD1222 dose. The receptors come from an adult who received the AZD1222 COVID-19 vaccine. The CDR3 runs from the conserved cysteine through the conserved F or W. D genes are given only for firm matches. Size is stated for part of the rows, as once, few or many counts, or as a class when the clone is expanded.

CDR3 | DNA | D | size | J | V
CASSPKGAPSTDTQYF | TGTGCCAGCAGTCCTAAGGGAGCCCCTAGCACAGATACGCAGTATTTT | - | - | TRBJ2-3 | TRBV9
CASSRGQQNTIYF | TGTGCCAGCAGCCGCGGACAGCAAAACACCATATATTTT | - | - | TRBJ1-3 | TRBV3-1/TRBV3-2
CATSDPVSGNTIYF | TGTGCCACCAGTGATCCCGTCTCTGGAAACACCATATATTTT | - | - | TRBJ1-3 | TRBV24-1
CASSEQGQVGELFF | TGTGCCAGCAGTGAGCAAGGGCAAGTCGGGGAGCTGTTTTTT | - | - | TRBJ2-2 | TRBV2
CASSLRTHAAGELFF | TGTGCCAGCAGCTTAAGGACTCATGCGGCCGGGGAGCTGTTTTTT | - | few | TRBJ2-2 | TRBV9
CASSVGLAGFTQYF | TGTGCCAGCAGCGTGGGACTAGCGGGTTTCACCCAGTACTTC | TRBD2 | once | TRBJ2-5 | TRBV5-6
CASSPVMGYNEQFF | TGTGCCAGCAGCCCCGTCATGGGCTACAATGAGCAGTTCTTC | - | - | TRBJ2-1 | TRBV7-9
CASSSRQTGGTWNEQFF | TGTGCCAGCAGCTCCCGACAGACAGGGGGTACTTGGAATGAGCAGTTCTTC | TRBD1 | - | TRBJ2-1 | TRBV7-9
CAAKSSYNSPLHF | TGTGCCGCGAAGAGCTCCTATAATTCACCCCTCCACTTT | - | - | TRBJ1-6 | TRBV27
CASSQKVRGPMQNQPQHF | TGCGCCAGCAGCCAAAAGGTAAGGGGCCCTATGCAGAATCAGCCCCAGCATTTT | - | - | TRBJ1-5 | TRBV4-1
CAITGTSGNEQFF | TGTGCCATCACCGGGACTAGCGGTAATGAGCAGTTCTTC | TRBD2 | - | TRBJ2-1 | TRBV10-3
CASSETNLLAGGTREQFF | TGTGCCAGCAGTGAAACAAACCTTCTAGCGGGGGGAACGAGGGAGCAGTTCTTC | TRBD2 | few | TRBJ2-1 | TRBV2
CSAEQGLVGYTF | TGCAGCGCCGAGCAGGGCTTGGTGGGCTACACCTTC | - | few | TRBJ1-2 | TRBV29-1
CASSRDGAYEQYF | TGCGCCAGCAGCCGGGACGGAGCCTACGAGCAGTACTTC | - | - | TRBJ2-7 | TRBV5-1
CASSLRVGGRNTDTQYF | TGTGCCAGCAGCCTCCGCGTGGGGGGGCGAAACACAGATACGCAGTATTTT | - | - | TRBJ2-3 | TRBV3-1/TRBV3-2
CASTTGTSYDEQFF | TGTGCCAGCACCACCGGGACTAGCTACGATGAGCAGTTCTTC | TRBD2 | - | TRBJ2-1 | TRBV6-5
CASTNAGTYEQYF | TGTGCCAGCACCAATGCAGGGACCTACGAGCAGTACTTC | - | - | TRBJ2-7 | TRBV28
CAICTTGGGWETQYF | TGTGCCATCTGTACGACCGGGGGCGGGTGGGAGACCCAGTACTTC | - | - | TRBJ2-5 | TRBV10-3
CASSLSSGHYEQYF | TGTGCCAGCAGTTTATCGAGCGGCCACTACGAGCAGTACTTC | - | - | TRBJ2-7 | TRBV27
CASSYLRTSGAYEQYF | TGTGCCAGCAGTTACCTCCGGACTAGCGGAGCCTACGAGCAGTACTTC | TRBD2 | - | TRBJ2-7 | TRBV6-5
CAVGGAGNTEAFF | TGTGCCGTGGGGGGGGCAGGGAACACTGAAGCTTTCTTT | - | - | TRBJ1-1 | TRBV11-2
CASSQDRQGFGGLFF | TGTGCCAGCAGCCAAGACCGACAGGGATTCGGGGGACTGTTTTTT | TRBD1 | few | TRBJ1-4 | TRBV3-1/TRBV3-2
CASSGGTGLLTGELFF | TGTGCCAGCAGCGGCGGGACAGGGCTTCTCACCGGGGAGCTGTTTTTT | TRBD1 | - | TRBJ2-2 | TRBV5-6
CASSPGLPEETQYF | TGTGCCAGCTCACCCGGACTACCCGAAGAGACCCAGTACTTC | - | - | TRBJ2-5 | TRBV18
CAYRDRGTSTDTQYF | TGTGCCTATAGGGACAGGGGTACTAGCACAGATACGCAGTATTTT | TRBD1 | - | TRBJ2-3 | TRBV30
CASSYSGNNQPQHF | TGTGCCAGCAGTTACTCGGGCAACAATCAGCCCCAGCATTTT | - | - | TRBJ1-5 | TRBV6-6
CASSLERGETQYF | TGTGCCAGCAGCTTAGAGAGGGGAGAGACCCAGTACTTC | - | - | TRBJ2-5 | TRBV11-3
CASSFRTNEQFF | TGTGCCAGCAGTTTTCGGACCAATGAGCAGTTCTTC | - | - | TRBJ2-1 | TRBV12-3/TRBV12-4
CAISSIGGKYNEQFF | TGTGCCATCTCCAGTATCGGGGGGAAATACAATGAGCAGTTCTTC | TRBD2 | - | TRBJ2-1 | TRBV6-4
CASSPTGTTDTQYF | TGTGCCAGCAGCCCCACGGGGACCACAGATACGCAGTATTTT | - | once | TRBJ2-3 | TRBV7-3
CASSSNTVQETQYF | TGTGCCAGCAGCTCCAATACAGTCCAAGAGACCCAGTACTTC | - | - | TRBJ2-5 | TRBV11-2
CASSKGRGGPTNEKLFF | TGTGCCAGTAGTAAGGGACGCGGGGGGCCAACTAATGAAAAACTGTTTTTT | - | few | TRBJ1-4 | TRBV19
CASSKGTGGETQYF | TGTGCCAGCAGTAAGGGGACAGGGGGCGAGACCCAGTACTTC | TRBD1 | once | TRBJ2-5 | TRBV6-5
CATAESGTYYEQYF | TGTGCCACTGCCGAGTCCGGGACCTACTACGAGCAGTACTTC | - | few | TRBJ2-7 | TRBV10-3
CASTRGRSYEQYF | TGTGCCAGCACTCGGGGACGCTCCTACGAGCAGTACTTC | - | - | TRBJ2-7 | TRBV28
CASSEFPGNTIYF | TGTGCCAGCAGTGAATTTCCCGGAAACACCATATATTTT | - | - | TRBJ1-3 | TRBV6-1
CASSYRGTGNTIYF | TGTGCCAGCAGTTATCGAGGGACTGGAAACACCATATATTTT | - | - | TRBJ1-3 | TRBV6-5
CASSSTGAEAFF | TGTGCCAGCAGCTCCACAGGGGCTGAAGCTTTCTTT | TRBD1 | once | TRBJ1-1 | TRBV12-3/TRBV12-4
CASSLVSQSYEQYF | TGCGCCAGCAGCTTGGTGAGTCAATCCTACGAGCAGTACTTC | - | - | TRBJ2-7 | TRBV5-1